One and the same sample provided the 31 T cell receptor beta chains below, sequenced in a study of cytotoxic CD8 clonotypes in ibrutinib-treated CLL. Sequenced by immunoSEQ multiplex PCR; TCRdb stores in-frame clones only, minus some. The sample includes 150,000 to 200,000 clones, 55% to 85% of them seen just once. Specimen: PBMCs, collected after 24 months of ibrutinib treatment. The receptors originated from a human donor with chronic lymphocytic leukemia.

This clone has just one count. The V call is TRBV5-1, the J call TRBJ2-7; D perhaps matches TRBD1 (6 bases). The CDR3 loop spans 17 amino acids. V was shortened by 0 bases and J by 3 bases, with 19 bases between the two germline ends. Germline loops: CDR1 SGHRS, CDR2 YFSETQ. The CDR3 DNA sequence: TGCGCCAGCAGCTTGGCCCCGGGACAAGGGTTTCGCTACGAGCAGTACTTC. It encodes CASSLAPGQGFRYEQYF.

V is TRBV7-2 and J is TRBJ2-1, with TRBD1 as a possible D gene (5 bases). This CDR3 has 15 amino acids. CDR1 SGHTA and CDR2 FQGNSA come from the germline V gene. The V gene lost 3 bases and the J gene lost 2 bases, with 11 bases spanning the gap. CDR3 amino acids: CASSFVKGTYNEQFF. As DNA, the CDR3 is TGTGCCAGCAGCTTCGTCAAGGGGACCTACAATGAGCAGTTCTTC.

V usage is TRBV7-2 and J usage is TRBJ2-5; 11 bases are shared with TRBD2. Trimming took 5 bases from V and 2 from J; bases not matched to a gene: 10. Looked up from germline, CDR1 is SGHTA and CDR2 is FQGNSA. This CDR3 is built from 17 residues. This CDR3 is CASSPPPGLAVQETQYF. In DNA, the CDR3 is TGTGCCAGCAGCCCCCCTCCGGGACTAGCGGTTCAAGAGACCCAGTACTTC.

V and J are TRBV7-4 and TRBJ2-7, with TRBD2 matching over 11 bases. CDR3 length: 16 residues. V was pared by 5 bases and J by 1 base, with 7 bases of the junction left unmatched. CDR1 is SGHVT, CDR2 SQSDAQ, per germline. CDR3 loop: CASSASTSGTSYEQYF. Here the CDR3 DNA reads TGTGCCAGCAGCGCTTCGACTAGCGGGACGTCCTACGAGCAGTACTTC.

The table lists this clone with a count of one. The V and J genes are TRBV19 and TRBJ1-2; perhaps TRBD1 as D (5 bases). This CDR3 region has 14 residues. The germline gives CDR1 LNHDA, CDR2 SQIVND (reference sequence). The V and J ends lost 4 bases and 3 bases respectively, with 12 bases between them. The CDR3 sequence: CASSTLEGHYGYTF. CDR3 nucleotide sequence: TGTGCCAGTAGTACCCTGGAGGGGCACTATGGCTACACCTTC.

The chain links TRBV7-6 to TRBJ2-7; no clear D. The CDR3 spans 13 residues. Germline assignment: CDR1 SGHVS and CDR2 FNYEAQ. The V and J ends lost 5 bases and 2 bases respectively, with 10 bases between them. The CDR3 coding sequence is TGTGCCAGCAGCCCGCGAGAGACCTACGAGCAGTACTTC. It translates to CASSPRETYEQYF.

The chain couples TRBV30 to TRBJ2-5; TRBD2 matches 7 bases. From germline, CDR1 is GTSNPN and CDR2 SVGIG (reference sequence). Germline trimming cut 1 base from V and 1 base from J; bases unmatched to any gene: 6. This CDR3 has 15 amino acids. The CDR3 DNA is TGTGCCTGGAGTGGGACGGGACTAACCCAAGAGACCCAGTACTTC. It specifies CAWSGTGLTQETQYF. The variable domain in full, completed from reference TRBV30 and TRBJ2-5, reads SQTIHQWPATLVQPVGSPLSLECTVEGTSNPNLYWYRQAAGRGLQLLFYSVGIGQISSEVPQNLSASRPQDRQFILSSKKLLLSDSGFYLCAWSGTGLTQETQYFGPGTRLLVL.

V gene TRBV7-9 combines with J gene TRBJ2-2, with a tentative D call TRBD2 (5 bases). The CDR3 contains 15 residues. CDR1 and CDR2 from the germline V gene are SEHNR and FQNEAQ (reference sequence). V shed 3 bases and J shed 3 bases, with 11 bases lying between them. The CDR3 here is CASSFSGSYTGELFF. For the CDR3, the DNA is TGTGCCAGCAGCTTCAGCGGAAGTTACACCGGGGAGCTGTTTTTT.

V gene TRBV4-2 combines with J gene TRBJ1-5, with D tentatively TRBD1 (5 bases). In germline, CDR1 is LGHNA, CDR2 YNFKEQ. V was pared by 0 bases and J by 5 bases, with 8 bases between. The CDR3 length is 14 residues. In DNA form, the CDR3 reads TGTGCCAGCAGCCAAGATCTGGGGGATCAGCCCCAGCATTTT. Its translation is CASSQDLGDQPQHF.

J is TRBJ2-1 and V is TRBV4-3, with D possibly called TRBD1 or TRBD2 (6 bases each). The germline gives CDR1 LGHNA, CDR2 YSLEER. The germline V and J ends were trimmed by 0 bases and 11 bases, with 17 bases remaining between them. The CDR3 length is 15 residues. CDR3 loop: CASSQERVPGGKQFF. DNA for the CDR3: TGCGCCAGCAGCCAAGAAAGGGTTCCCGGGGGCAAGCAGTTCTTC.

This clone has just one count. J is TRBJ2-1 and V is TRBV5-1; 10 bases are shared with TRBD2. Germline CDR1 SGHRS, CDR2 YFSETQ. The CDR3 extends over 19 amino acids. V trimming: 1 base; J trimming: 8 bases; junction bases outside the gene matches: 18. The CDR3 reads CASSLLGFGSSGRLDEQFF. In DNA form, the CDR3 reads TGCGCCAGCAGCTTGTTGGGGTTTGGGTCTAGCGGGAGACTAGATGAGCAGTTCTTC.

This chain connects TRBV5-6 to TRBJ2-1; D is unclear. The germline V and J ends were trimmed by 0 bases and 4 bases, with 2 bases remaining between them. Germline V gene lookup returns CDR1 SGHDT and CDR2 YYEEEE. CDR3 length: 12 residues. The DNA for the CDR3 is TGTGCCAGCAGCTTGGTTTACAATGAGCAGTTCTTC. As protein: CASSLVYNEQFF. Full variable domain (missing parts from reference TRBV5-6 and TRBJ2-1): DAGVTQSPTHLIKTRGQQVTLRCSPKSGHDTVSWYQQALGQGPQFIFQYYEEEERQRGNFPDRFSGHQFPNYSSELNVNALLLGDSALYLCASSLVYNEQFFGPGTRLTVL.

This clone was detected many times. Different DNA sequences within this sample yield the same CDR3. The V gene is TRBV15, the J gene TRBJ2-5; 7 bases agree with TRBD2. Looked up from germline, CDR1 is LNHNV and CDR2 is YYDKDF (reference sequence). J gave up 4 bases and V 4 bases, and 3 bases lay outside the gene matches. This CDR3 has 13 residues. The CDR3 sequence is CATSKIAGETQYF. The CDR3 DNA reads as TGTGCCACCAGCAAAATAGCGGGAGAGACCCAGTACTTC.

In this sample, this clone turned up a few times. The rearrangement joins TRBV9 to TRBJ1-5; D is unclear. From germline, CDR1 is SGDLS and CDR2 YYNGEE. The CDR3 is 14 residues long. V dropped 0 bases and J dropped 5 bases, with 9 bases sitting between them. CDR3 bases: TGTGCCAGCAGCGTAGATCTCAGTGATCAGCCCCAGCATTTT. It is translated as CASSVDLSDQPQHF.

The genes are TRBV4-1 and TRBJ2-2; 8 nucleotides line up with TRBD2. Trimming took 0 bases from V and 2 from J; bases not matched to a gene: 8. This CDR3 has 18 amino acids. Germline CDR1 is MGHRA and CDR2 is YSYEKL. The CDR3 loop is CASSQDVTLAGNTGELFF. In nucleotides, the CDR3 is TGCGCCAGCAGCCAAGACGTCACGCTAGCGGGTAACACCGGGGAGCTGTTTTTT.

The gene calls are TRBV14 and TRBJ2-2, with D perhaps matching TRBD2 (5 bases). Germline values: CDR1 SGHDN, CDR2 FVKESK. The CDR3 is made up of 14 amino acids. With 4 bases removed from V and 5 bases from J, the gap between germline ends came to 11 bases. The CDR3 sequence: CASSPLRTTGELFF. In nucleotides, the CDR3 is TGTGCCAGCAGCCCCCTCCGGACTACCGGGGAGCTGTTTTTT.

This sequence joins TRBV18 and TRBJ2-3; D tentatively reads TRBD1 or TRBD2 (5 bases each). This CDR3 region has 17 residues. From germline, CDR1 is KGHSH and CDR2 LQKENI. The V end lost 1 base, the J end lost 1 base, and 15 bases lay between the germline ends. CDR3 in amino acids: CASSPQGRQTRTDTQYF. As DNA, the CDR3 is TGTGCCAGCTCACCACAGGGACGCCAAACCCGCACAGATACGCAGTATTTT.

The chain combines TRBV4-2 with TRBJ1-4; 8 bases are shared with TRBD1. The CDR3 has 16 amino acids. Losses at the gene ends were 0 bases for V and 7 bases for J; bases not matched to a gene: 7. Germline assignment: CDR1 LGHNA and CDR2 YNFKEQ. This chain's CDR3 is CASSQDFRQGAEKLFF. CDR3 DNA sequence: TGTGCCAGCAGCCAAGATTTTAGGCAGGGGGCTGAAAAACTGTTTTTT.

V usage is TRBV13 and J usage is TRBJ2-5, with TRBD1 identical over 9 bases. CDR3 size: 16 residues. Germline V lookup: CDR1 PRHDT, CDR2 FYEKMQ (reference sequence). V lost 3 bases and J lost 5; bases outside the gene matches: 10. This CDR3 is CASSLTGTGKYETQYF. For the CDR3, the DNA is TGTGCCAGCAGCTTGACCGGGACAGGGAAATACGAGACCCAGTACTTC.

There are a few counts of this clone. V and J are TRBV4-2 and TRBJ2-7, with D tentatively TRBD1 (6 bases). The CDR3 is 15 residues long. Germline lookup yields CDR1 LGHNA and CDR2 YNFKEQ. V dropped 3 bases and J dropped 3 bases, with 15 bases sitting between them. The CDR3 DNA reads as TGTGCCAGCAGCCAGACACAGGGTCTGGTCTACGAGCAGTACTTC. Translation gives CASSQTQGLVYEQYF.

The genes are TRBV7-9 and TRBJ2-5; D possibly uses TRBD1 or TRBD2 (5 bases each). Trimming took off 5 bases at V and 7 bases at J, with 17 bases between the two ends. Looked up from germline, CDR1 is SEHNR and CDR2 is FQNEAQ (reference sequence). The CDR3 runs to 14 residues. The CDR3 nucleotides read TGTGCCAGCAGCCGCAGGGACCAGCGTGTGACCCAGTACTTC. This gives the protein CASSRRDQRVTQYF.

The chain couples TRBV12-5 to TRBJ2-1; TRBD2 aligns across 11 bases. From germline, CDR1 is LGHNT and CDR2 FRNRAP. With 3 bases clipped from V and 2 bases from J, the junction kept 3 bases outside the gene matches. The CDR3 loop spans 16 amino acids. This CDR3 reads CASGFGTSGAYNEQFF. Here the CDR3 DNA reads TGTGCTAGTGGTTTCGGGACTAGCGGAGCCTACAATGAGCAGTTCTTC.

The chain carries TRBV11-2 and TRBJ2-6; 11 nucleotides line up with TRBD1. Germline CDR1 SGHAT, CDR2 FQNNGV. The length of the CDR3 is 17 residues. The V and J ends lost 6 bases and 1 base, in that order; junction bases with no gene match: 5. The CDR3 here is CASRPGTGGSGANVLTF. The CDR3 nucleotides read TGTGCCAGCAGACCCGGGACAGGGGGGTCTGGGGCCAACGTCCTGACTTTC.

This rearrangement joins TRBV11-2 to TRBJ2-7; the D is unclear. Deletions cut 1 base from V and 5 bases from J, with 3 bases between. The length of the CDR3 is 11 residues. Germline CDR1 reads SGHAT; CDR2 reads FQNNGV. CDR3 region: CASSLADEQYF. Written as DNA, the CDR3 is TGTGCCAGCAGCTTAGCTGACGAGCAGTACTTC.

This clone was counted once. V is TRBV5-4 and J is TRBJ2-5; a weak D match, TRBD2 (5 bases). Germline V CDR1 and CDR2: SGHNT, YYREEE (reference sequence). Trimming cost V 4 bases and J 4 bases, with 17 bases left between them. This CDR3 has 15 residues. CDR3 DNA: TGTGCCAGCAGCCCAAATCTACTAGGTCGAGAGACCCAGTACTTC. Translated, it gives CASSPNLLGRETQYF.

The V and J genes are TRBV11-3 and TRBJ2-7; the D is unclear. Germline values: CDR1 SGHNT, CDR2 YENEEA. The CDR3 spans 15 residues. V lost 1 base and J 2 bases, leaving 12 bases between the germline ends. DNA of the CDR3: TGTGCCAGCAGCTTAGGTGTTGGCAGAACCTACGAGCAGTACTTC. Amino acid sequence: CASSLGVGRTYEQYF. Together with reference TRBV11-3 and TRBJ2-7, the CDR3 gives the full variable domain: EAGVVQSPRYKIIEKKQPVAFWCNPISGHNTLYWYLQNLGQGPELLIRYENEEAVDDSQLPKDRFSAERLKGVDSTLKIQPAELGDSAVYLCASSLGVGRTYEQYFGPGTRLTVT.

The CDR3 coding sequence is TGTGCCACCAGCAGTAGGGCGGGCTCTGGGGCCAACGTCCTGACTTTC. This translates into CATSSRAGSGANVLTF. The chain combines TRBV15 with TRBJ2-6; a weak D match, TRBD2 (5 bases). The CDR3 sequence is 16 residues long. Germline lookup yields CDR1 LNHNV and CDR2 YYDKDF (reference sequence). V shed 3 bases and J shed 0 bases, with 9 bases lying between them.

The chain combines TRBV4-1 with TRBJ2-2; TRBD2 is a possible D gene (6 bases). V gave up 1 base and J gave up 4 bases, with 7 bases separating them. Germline lookup yields CDR1 MGHRA and CDR2 YSYEKL. CDR3 size: 14 residues. DNA of the CDR3: TGCGCCAGCAGCCAAGTCGGGAGCACCGGGGAGCTGTTTTTT. It yields the protein CASSQVGSTGELFF.

The chain's CDR3 is CASSQEPGISTEAFF. In nucleotides, the CDR3 is TGCGCCAGCAGCCAAGAACCGGGGATAAGCACTGAAGCTTTCTTT. This rearrangement joins TRBV4-3 to TRBJ1-1; the D is unclear. Trimming removed 0 bases from V and 4 bases from J, with 12 bases in between. This CDR3 region has 15 residues. CDR1 is LGHNA and CDR2 is YSLEER in the germline V gene.

This chain links TRBV10-3 with TRBJ1-2; D is ambiguous. Trimming removed 5 bases from V and 4 bases from J, with 17 bases in between. CDR3 length: 15 amino acids. CDR1 and CDR2 from the germline V gene are ENHRY and SYGVKD. The CDR3 coding sequence is TGTGCCATCAGTCAGGAGGGTGACGGCTCCTATGGCTACACCTTC. It codes for CAISQEGDGSYGYTF.

Of note for this clone: One end of the junction fails to match germline, which may point to a read error. V usage is TRBV10-2 and J usage is TRBJ1-1, with unresolved D. CDR1 is WSHSY, CDR2 SAAADI, per germline. The CDR3 runs to 15 residues. The CDR3 nucleotides read TGCGCCAGCAGTGAGAGTCCAGATTTGAACCCTGAAGCTTTCTTT. Its translation: CASSESPDLNPEAFF.